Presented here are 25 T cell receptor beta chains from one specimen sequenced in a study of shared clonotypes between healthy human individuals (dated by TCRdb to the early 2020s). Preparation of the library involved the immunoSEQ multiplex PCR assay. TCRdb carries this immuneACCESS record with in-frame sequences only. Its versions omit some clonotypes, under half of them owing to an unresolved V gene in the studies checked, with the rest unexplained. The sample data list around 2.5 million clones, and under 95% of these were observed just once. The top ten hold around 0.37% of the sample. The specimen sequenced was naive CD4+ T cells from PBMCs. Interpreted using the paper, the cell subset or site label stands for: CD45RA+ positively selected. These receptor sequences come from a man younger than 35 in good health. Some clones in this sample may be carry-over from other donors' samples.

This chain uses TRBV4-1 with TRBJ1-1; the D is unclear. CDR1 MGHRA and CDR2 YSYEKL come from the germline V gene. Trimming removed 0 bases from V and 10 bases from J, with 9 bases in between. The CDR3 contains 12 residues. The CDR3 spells CASSQEGKSAFF. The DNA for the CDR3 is TGCGCCAGCAGCCAAGAAGGTAAATCAGCTTTCTTT.

CDR3 region: CASSLVRDYQETQYF. The DNA of the CDR3 is TGTGCCAGCAGCTTAGTACGGGACTACCAAGAGACCCAGTACTTC. The rearrangement joins TRBV7-6 to TRBJ2-5, with D tentatively TRBD2 (6 bases). Germline V gene sequence: CDR1 SGHVS, CDR2 FNYEAQ. There are 15 residues in the CDR3. The ends were cut back, 1 base at V and 0 bases at J, with 9 bases in the middle.

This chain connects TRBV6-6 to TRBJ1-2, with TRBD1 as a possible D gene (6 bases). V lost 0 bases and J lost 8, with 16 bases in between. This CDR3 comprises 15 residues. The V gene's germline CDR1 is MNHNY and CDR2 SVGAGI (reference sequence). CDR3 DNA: TGTGCCAGCAGTTACTCGGACAGCCCTCGTGGGGGCTACACCTTC. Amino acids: CASSYSDSPRGGYTF.

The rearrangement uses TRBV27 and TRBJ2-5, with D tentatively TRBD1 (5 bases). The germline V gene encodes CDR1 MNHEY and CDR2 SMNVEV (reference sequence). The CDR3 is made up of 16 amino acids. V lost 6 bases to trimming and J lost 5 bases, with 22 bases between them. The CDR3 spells CASRSLLGASLETQYF. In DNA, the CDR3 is TGTGCCAGCAGGAGCCTTCTAGGGGCATCTTTGGAGACCCAGTACTTC.

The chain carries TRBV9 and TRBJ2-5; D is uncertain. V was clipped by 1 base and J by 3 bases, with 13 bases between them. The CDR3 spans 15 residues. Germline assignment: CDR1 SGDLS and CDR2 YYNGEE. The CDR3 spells CASSVLGTMEETQYF. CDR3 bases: TGTGCCAGCAGCGTACTCGGTACAATGGAAGAGACCCAGTACTTC.

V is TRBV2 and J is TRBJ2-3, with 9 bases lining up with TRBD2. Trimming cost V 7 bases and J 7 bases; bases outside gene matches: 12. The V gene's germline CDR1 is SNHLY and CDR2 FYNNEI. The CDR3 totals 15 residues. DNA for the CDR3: TGTGCCAGCAACCTTCTCCCTAGCGGGGAAAATACGCAGTATTTT. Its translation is CASNLLPSGENTQYF.

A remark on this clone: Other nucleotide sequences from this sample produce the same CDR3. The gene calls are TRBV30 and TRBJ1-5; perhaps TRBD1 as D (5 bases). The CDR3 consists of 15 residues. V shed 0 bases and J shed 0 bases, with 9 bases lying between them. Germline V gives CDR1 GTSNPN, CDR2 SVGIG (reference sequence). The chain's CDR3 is CAWSVGASSNQPQHF. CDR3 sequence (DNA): TGTGCCTGGAGTGTAGGGGCAAGTAGCAATCAGCCCCAGCATTTT. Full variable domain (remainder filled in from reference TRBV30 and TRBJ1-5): SQTIHQWPATLVQPVGSPLSLECTVEGTSNPNLYWYRQAAGRGLQLLFYSVGIGQISSEVPQNLSASRPQDRQFILSSKKLLLSDSGFYLCAWSVGASSNQPQHFGDGTRLSIL.

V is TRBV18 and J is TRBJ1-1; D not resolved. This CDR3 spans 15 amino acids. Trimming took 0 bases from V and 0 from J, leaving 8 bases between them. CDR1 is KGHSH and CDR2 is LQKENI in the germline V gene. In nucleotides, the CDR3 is TGTGCCAGCTCACCACCGGACGGAGTGAACACTGAAGCTTTCTTT. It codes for CASSPPDGVNTEAFF.

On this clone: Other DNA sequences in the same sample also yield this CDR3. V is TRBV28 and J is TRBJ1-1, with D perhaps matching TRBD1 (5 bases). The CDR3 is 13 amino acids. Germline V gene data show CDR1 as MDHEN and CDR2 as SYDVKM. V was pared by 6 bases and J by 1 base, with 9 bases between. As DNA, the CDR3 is TGTGCCAGCAGCCTAGACAGGAACACTGAAGCTTTCTTT. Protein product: CASSLDRNTEAFF.

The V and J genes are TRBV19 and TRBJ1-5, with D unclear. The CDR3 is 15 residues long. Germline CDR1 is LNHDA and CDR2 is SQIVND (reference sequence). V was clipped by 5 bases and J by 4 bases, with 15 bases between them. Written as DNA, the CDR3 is TGTGCCAGTAGTCCCTTCTTACGTGGAAATCAGCCCCAGCATTTT. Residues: CASSPFLRGNQPQHF.

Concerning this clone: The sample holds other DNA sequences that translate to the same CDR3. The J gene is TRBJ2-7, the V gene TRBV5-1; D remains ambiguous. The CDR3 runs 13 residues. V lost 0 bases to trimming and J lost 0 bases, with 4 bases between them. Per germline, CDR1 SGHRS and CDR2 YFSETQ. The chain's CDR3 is CASSLDGSYEQYF. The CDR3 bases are TGCGCCAGCAGCTTGGACGGCTCCTACGAGCAGTACTTC.

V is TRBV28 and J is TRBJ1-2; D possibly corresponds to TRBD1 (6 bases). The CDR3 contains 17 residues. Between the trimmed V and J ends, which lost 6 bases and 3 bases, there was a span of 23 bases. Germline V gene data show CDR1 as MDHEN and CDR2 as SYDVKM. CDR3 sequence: CASSKGGASGTYYGYTF. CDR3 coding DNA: TGTGCCAGCAGCAAGGGGGGGGCTTCCGGGACGTACTATGGCTACACCTTC.

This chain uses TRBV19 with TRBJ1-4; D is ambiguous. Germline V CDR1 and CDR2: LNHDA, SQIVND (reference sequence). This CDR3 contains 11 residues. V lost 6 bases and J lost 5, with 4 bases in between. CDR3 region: CASSPNEKLFF. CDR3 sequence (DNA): TGTGCCAGTAGCCCGAATGAAAAACTGTTTTTT.

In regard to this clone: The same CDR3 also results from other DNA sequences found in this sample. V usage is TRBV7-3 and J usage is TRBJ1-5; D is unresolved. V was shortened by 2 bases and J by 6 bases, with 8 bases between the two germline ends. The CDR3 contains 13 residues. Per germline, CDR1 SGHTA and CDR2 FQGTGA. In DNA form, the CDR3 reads TGTGCCAGCAGCTTAGAGGTGGGTCAGCCCCAGCATTTT. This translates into CASSLEVGQPQHF. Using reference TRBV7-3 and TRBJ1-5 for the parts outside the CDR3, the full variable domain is GAGVSQTPSNKVTEKGKYVELRCDPISGHTALYWYRQSLGQGPEFLIYFQGTGAADDSGLPNDRFFAVRPEGSVSTLKIQRTERGDSAVYLCASSLEVGQPQHFGDGTRLSIL.

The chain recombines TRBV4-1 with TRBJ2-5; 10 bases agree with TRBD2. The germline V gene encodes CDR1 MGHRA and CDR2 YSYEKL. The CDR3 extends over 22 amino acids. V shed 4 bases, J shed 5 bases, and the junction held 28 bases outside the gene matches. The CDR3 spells CASSRLQASPSGSPEVGETQYF. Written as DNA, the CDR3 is TGCGCCAGCAGCCGGCTACAGGCGAGTCCTAGCGGGAGTCCCGAAGTCGGTGAGACCCAGTACTTC.

The CDR3 loop reads CASTPTSGRLGGELFF. The CDR3 coding sequence is TGTGCCAGCACCCCGACTAGCGGGAGACTTGGTGGGGAGCTGTTTTTT. This sequence joins TRBV28 and TRBJ2-2; 12 nucleotides agree with TRBD2. The CDR3 has 16 amino acids. The J segment lost 8 bases and the V segment lost 7 bases, leaving 11 bases of the junction unmatched. CDR1 and CDR2 from the germline V gene are MDHEN and SYDVKM.

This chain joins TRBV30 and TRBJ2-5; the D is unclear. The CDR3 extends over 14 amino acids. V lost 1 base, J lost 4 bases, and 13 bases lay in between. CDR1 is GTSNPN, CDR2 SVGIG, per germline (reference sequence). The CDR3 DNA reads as TGTGCCTGGAGTGCCTCACCGGTACGAGAGACCCAGTACTTC. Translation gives CAWSASPVRETQYF.

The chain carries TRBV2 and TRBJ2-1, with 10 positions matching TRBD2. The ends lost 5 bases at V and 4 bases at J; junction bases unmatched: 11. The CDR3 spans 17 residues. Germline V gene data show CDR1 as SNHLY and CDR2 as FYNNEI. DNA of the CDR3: TGTGCCAGCAGTCCCGGGGGGACTAGCGCGGGATACAATGAGCAGTTCTTC. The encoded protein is CASSPGGTSAGYNEQFF.

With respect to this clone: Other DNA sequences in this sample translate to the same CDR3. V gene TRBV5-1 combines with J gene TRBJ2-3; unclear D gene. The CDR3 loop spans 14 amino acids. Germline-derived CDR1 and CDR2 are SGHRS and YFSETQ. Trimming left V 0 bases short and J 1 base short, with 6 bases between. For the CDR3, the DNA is TGCGCCAGCAGCTTGGATCTGGGCACAGATACGCAGTATTTT. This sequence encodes CASSLDLGTDTQYF.

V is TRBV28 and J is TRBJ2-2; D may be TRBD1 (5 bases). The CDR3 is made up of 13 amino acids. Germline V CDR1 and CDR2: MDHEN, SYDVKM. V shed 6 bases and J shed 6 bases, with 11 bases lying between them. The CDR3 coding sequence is TGTGCCAGCAGGAACGACAGTCCCGGGGAGCTGTTTTTT. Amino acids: CASRNDSPGELFF. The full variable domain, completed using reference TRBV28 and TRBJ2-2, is DVKVTQSSRYLVKRTGEKVFLECVQDMDHENMFWYRQDPGLGLRLIYFSYDVKMKEKGDIPEGYSVSREKKERFSLILESASTNQTSMYLCASRNDSPGELFFGEGSRLTVL.

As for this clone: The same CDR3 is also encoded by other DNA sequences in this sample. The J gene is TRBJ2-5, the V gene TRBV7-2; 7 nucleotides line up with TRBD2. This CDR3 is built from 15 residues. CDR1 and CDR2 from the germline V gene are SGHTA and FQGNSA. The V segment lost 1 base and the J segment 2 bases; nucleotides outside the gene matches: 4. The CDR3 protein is CASSLGLAGQETQYF. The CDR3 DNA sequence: TGTGCCAGCAGCTTAGGGTTAGCGGGTCAAGAGACCCAGTACTTC.

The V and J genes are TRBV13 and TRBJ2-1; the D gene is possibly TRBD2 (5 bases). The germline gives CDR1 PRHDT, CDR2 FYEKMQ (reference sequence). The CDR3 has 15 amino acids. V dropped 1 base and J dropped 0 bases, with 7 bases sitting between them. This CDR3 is CASSLERSSYNEQFF. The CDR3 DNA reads TGTGCCAGCAGCTTAGAGCGGTCCTCCTACAATGAGCAGTTCTTC.

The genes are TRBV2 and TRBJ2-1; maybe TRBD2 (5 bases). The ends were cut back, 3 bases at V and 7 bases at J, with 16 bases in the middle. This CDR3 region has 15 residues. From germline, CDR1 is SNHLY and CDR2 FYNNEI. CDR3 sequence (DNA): TGTGCCAGCAGTGACTCAGGACTGGCGGTGAATGAGCAGTTCTTC. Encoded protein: CASSDSGLAVNEQFF.

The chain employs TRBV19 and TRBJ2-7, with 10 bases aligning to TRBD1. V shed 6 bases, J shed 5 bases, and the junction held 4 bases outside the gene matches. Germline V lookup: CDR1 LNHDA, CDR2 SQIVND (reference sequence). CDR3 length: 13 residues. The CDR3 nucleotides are TGTGCCAGTAGGGGACAGGGGAGACACGAGCAGTACTTC. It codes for CASRGQGRHEQYF.

In DNA, the CDR3 is TGTGCCAGCAGCAGCTTCGGGGAGCTGTTTTTT. Protein sequence: CASSSFGELFF. The J gene is TRBJ2-2, the V gene TRBV28; unclear D gene. Trimming left V 6 bases short and J 7 bases short, with 6 bases between. There are 11 residues in the CDR3. Germline CDR1 and CDR2: MDHEN and SYDVKM.